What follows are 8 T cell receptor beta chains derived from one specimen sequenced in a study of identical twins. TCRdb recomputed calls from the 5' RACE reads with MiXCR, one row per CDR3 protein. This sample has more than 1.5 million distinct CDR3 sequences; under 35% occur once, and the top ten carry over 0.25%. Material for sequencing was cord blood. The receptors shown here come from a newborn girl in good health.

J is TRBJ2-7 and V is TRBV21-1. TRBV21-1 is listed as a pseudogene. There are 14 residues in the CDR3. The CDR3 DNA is TGTGCCAGCAGCAAAGCATCGAACAACTACGAGCAGTACTTC. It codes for CASSKASNNYEQYF.

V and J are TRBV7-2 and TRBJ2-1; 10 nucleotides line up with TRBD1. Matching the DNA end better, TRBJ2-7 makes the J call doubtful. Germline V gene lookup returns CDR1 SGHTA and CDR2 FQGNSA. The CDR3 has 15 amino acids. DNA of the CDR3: TGTGCCAGCAGCCTCGACAGGGGGCAGTACAATGAGCAGTACTTC. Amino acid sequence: CASSLDRGQYNEQYF.

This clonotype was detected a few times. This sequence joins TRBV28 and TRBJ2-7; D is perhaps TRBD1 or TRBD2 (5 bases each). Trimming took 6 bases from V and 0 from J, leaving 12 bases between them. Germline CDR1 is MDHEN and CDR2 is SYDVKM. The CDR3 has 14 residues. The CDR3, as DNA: TGTGCCAGCAGGCCTGGGGGTAGCTCCTACGAGCAGTACTTC. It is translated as CASRPGGSSYEQYF.

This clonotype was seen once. The CDR3 protein is CSARRTGLNSPLHF. CDR3 DNA: TGCAGTGCTAGGAGGACAGGGTTGAATTCACCCCTCCACTTT. The chain employs TRBV20-1 and TRBJ1-6, with 8 bases fitting TRBD1. This CDR3 is built from 14 residues. V was pared by 3 bases and J by 7 bases, with 5 bases of the junction left unmatched. The germline V gene has CDR1 DFQATT and CDR2 SNEGSKA (reference sequence).

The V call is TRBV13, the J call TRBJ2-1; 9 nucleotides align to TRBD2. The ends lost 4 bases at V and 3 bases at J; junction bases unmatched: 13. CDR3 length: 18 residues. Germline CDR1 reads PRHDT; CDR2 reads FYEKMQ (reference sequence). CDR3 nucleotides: TGTGCCAGCAGCTCCGAGGTAGCGGGAGCCGTCCTCTACAATGAGCAGTTCTTC. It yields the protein CASSSEVAGAVLYNEQFF. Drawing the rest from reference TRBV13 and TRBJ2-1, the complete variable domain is AAGVIQSPRHLIKEKRETATLKCYPIPRHDTVYWYQQGPGQDPQFLISFYEKMQSDKGSIPDRFSAQQFSDYHSELNMSSLELGDSALYFCASSSEVAGAVLYNEQFFGPGTRLTVL.

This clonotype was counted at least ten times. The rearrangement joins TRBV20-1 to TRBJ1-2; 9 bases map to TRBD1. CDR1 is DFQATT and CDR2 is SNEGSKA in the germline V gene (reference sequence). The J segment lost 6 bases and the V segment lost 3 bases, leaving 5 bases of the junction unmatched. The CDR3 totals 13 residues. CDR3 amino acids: CSASPGQGNGYTF. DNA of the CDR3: TGCAGTGCTAGCCCGGGACAGGGTAATGGCTACACCTTC.

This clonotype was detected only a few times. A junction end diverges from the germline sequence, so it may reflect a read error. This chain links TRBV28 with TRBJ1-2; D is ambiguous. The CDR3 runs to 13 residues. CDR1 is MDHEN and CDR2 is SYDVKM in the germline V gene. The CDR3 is CVSSLPGNYGYTF. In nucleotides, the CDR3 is TGTGTCAGCAGTTTACCGGGGAACTATGGCTACACCTTC.

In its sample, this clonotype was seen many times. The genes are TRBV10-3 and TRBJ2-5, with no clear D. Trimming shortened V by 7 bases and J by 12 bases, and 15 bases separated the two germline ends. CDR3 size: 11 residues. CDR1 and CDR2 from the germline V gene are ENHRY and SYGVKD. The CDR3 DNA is TGTGCCATCAACGTTCCAGACGCGAAGTACTTC. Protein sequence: CAINVPDAKYF.